This is a list of T cell receptor beta chains from one sample in a study of blood T cells in healthy people across ages. Via MiXCR, TCRdb re-called the 5' RACE reads, giving one row per CDR3 protein. The data show approximately 1.5 million distinct CDR3 sequences, about 31% seen once. Sequences were obtained from blood. The receptors here all came from a woman aged 25 to 39 in good health. CDR3s include the opening cysteine and the closing phenylalanine or tryptophan. D genes are given only for firm matches. Rows give clone size only sometimes, using once, few, many, or a class for an expanded clone.

>TRBV5-1|TRBD1|TRBJ1-2|NA
CASSDDGDRGSYGYTF
TGCGCCAGCAGCGACGACGGGGACAGGGGATCCTATGGCTACACCTTC
>TRBV6-5|NA|TRBJ1-1|NA
CASSYVGSAEAFF
TGTGCCAGCAGTTACGTCGGTTCGGCTGAAGCTTTCTTT
>TRBV10-3|TRBD2|TRBJ2-1|NA
CATAAGGPGEQFF
TGTGCCACTGCGGCGGGGGGGCCTGGTGAGCAGTTCTTC
>TRBV6-5|TRBD1|TRBJ1-2|many
CASSPQGGAPYGYTF
TGTGCCAGCAGCCCCCAAGGGGGCGCACCCTATGGCTACACCTTC
>TRBV28|TRBD2|TRBJ2-5|NA
CASSLIWSGRSREQYF
TGTGCCAGCAGTTTAATCTGGAGCGGGAGAAGTCGGGAGCAGTACTTC
>TRBV20-1|TRBD2|TRBJ2-7|few
CSARLFPGLAGPVEGYEQYF
TGCAGTGCTAGACTGTTTCCGGGACTAGCGGGGCCCGTTGAGGGGTACGAGCAGTACTTC
>TRBV4-1|NA|TRBJ2-3|NA
CASSQVLVSTSTDTQYF
TGCGCCAGCAGCCAAGTTCTCGTCTCCACTAGCACAGATACGCAGTATTTT
>TRBV7-8|TRBD1|TRBJ2-7|few
CASSYGQDEQYF
TGTGCCAGCAGCTATGGACAGGACGAGCAGTACTTC
>TRBV7-9|NA|TRBJ2-1|few
CASSCQPPLDEQFF
TGTGCCAGCAGCTGCCAGCCCCCATTGGATGAGCAGTTCTTC
>TRBV18|NA|TRBJ1-2|NA
CASSPWERDGFTSNYGYTF
TGTGCCAGCTCACCTTGGGAACGGGACGGATTTACTTCTAACTATGGCTACACCTTC
>TRBV20-1|NA|TRBJ2-3|few
CSAMFGTSIDTQYF
TGCAGTGCCATGTTCGGAACTAGCATAGATACGCAGTATTTT
>TRBV27|NA|TRBJ2-1|many
CASSRIGSSYNEQFF
TGTGCCAGCAGTCGAATCGGGAGCTCCTACAATGAGCAGTTCTTC
>TRBV7-9|TRBD1|TRBJ2-7|NA
CAAGTGGAEQYF
TGTGCGGCCGGGACAGGGGGGGCCGAGCAGTACTTC
>TRBV2|NA|TRBJ2-1|few
CASSEGRGDDEQFF
TGTGCCAGCAGTGAGGGAAGAGGGGACGATGAGCAGTTCTTC
>TRBV7-3|TRBD2|TRBJ2-1|NA
CASSLMARGVNEQFF
TGTGCCAGCAGCTTAATGGCGCGGGGGGTCAATGAGCAGTTCTTC
>TRBV6-2/TRBV6-3|TRBD1|TRBJ2-1|NA
CASTQGVLTNEQFF
TGTGCCAGCACCCAGGGGGTTTTAACCAATGAGCAGTTCTTC
>TRBV20-1|NA|TRBJ2-1|few
CSARGTSRGQFF
TGCAGTGCTAGGGGAACTAGTCGCGGGCAGTTCTTC
>TRBV7-9|NA|TRBJ1-2|few
CASTSEGVLHLYGYTF
TGTGCCAGCACCTCTGAAGGGGTCCTCCACCTCTATGGCTACACCTTC
>TRBV4-1|TRBD2|TRBJ2-5|many
CASSQDQAGGQETQYF
TGCGCCAGCAGCCAAGATCAAGCGGGGGGACAAGAGACCCAGTACTTC
>TRBV28|NA|TRBJ2-7|few
CASSPIRGAPPIEQYF
TGTGCCAGCAGTCCCATACGTGGGGCCCCACCAATCGAGCAGTACTTC
>TRBV7-6|TRBD2|TRBJ2-5|many
CASSLGGVLAGGETQYF
TGTGCCAGCAGCTTGGGGGGGGTGCTAGCGGGAGGAGAGACCCAGTACTTC
>TRBV20-1|TRBD1|TRBJ2-7|NA
CSASDRPSYEQYF
TGCAGTGCTTCGGACAGGCCCTCCTACGAGCAGTACTTC
>TRBV6-1|TRBD1|TRBJ2-1|few
CASKYRGGNEQFF
TGTGCCAGCAAGTACAGGGGTGGGAATGAGCAGTTCTTC
>TRBV20-1|NA|TRBJ2-4|NA
CSASLADNIQYF
TGCAGTGCTAGCCTAGCTGACAACATTCAGTACTTC
>TRBV4-1|NA|TRBJ2-7|once
CASSHPIRRDSSSCEQYF
TGCGCCAGCAGCCATCCCATCCGCCGGGACTCTAGCTCCTGCGAGCAGTACTTC
>TRBV5-1|TRBD1|TRBJ2-5|NA
CASSLEPTGVSETQYF
TGCGCCAGCAGCTTGGAGCCGACAGGGGTATCAGAGACCCAGTACTTC
>TRBV13|NA|TRBJ2-7|many
CASSLEGLIYEQYF
TGTGCCAGCAGCTTAGAGGGGTTGATCTACGAGCAGTACTTC
>TRBV5-1|TRBD1|TRBJ1-2|few
CASSLAGTGEGYTF
TGCGCCAGCAGCTTGGCCGGGACAGGGGAAGGCTACACCTTC
>TRBV6-5|TRBD1|TRBJ2-7|NA
CACRPKDRGSYEQYF
TGTGCCTGCAGACCAAAAGACAGGGGGTCCTACGAGCAGTACTTC
>TRBV6-2/TRBV6-3|TRBD1|TRBJ2-7|NA
CASKETGGIYEQYF
TGTGCCAGCAAGGAAACAGGGGGAATCTACGAGCAGTACTTC
>TRBV12-3/TRBV12-4|NA|TRBJ2-1|many
CASSLNRENEQFF
TGTGCCAGCAGTTTGAACAGGGAAAATGAGCAGTTCTTC
>TRBV7-9|NA|TRBJ2-3|few
CASSLEDYSRYF
TGTGCCAGCAGCTTGGAGGACTACAGCAGGTATTTT
>TRBV9|NA|TRBJ1-3|NA
CASSDDRTGNTIYF
TGTGCCAGCAGCGATGACAGAACCGGAAACACCATATATTTT
>TRBV6-6|NA|TRBJ2-1|NA
CAAAGGSYNEQFF
TGTGCCGCCGCCGGAGGGAGCTACAATGAGCAGTTCTTC
>TRBV14|NA|TRBJ2-1|NA
CASSRGGISEQFF
TGTGCCAGCAGCCGGGGCGGGATTAGTGAGCAGTTCTTC
>TRBV7-2|NA|TRBJ2-1|many
CASSLALTYNEQFF
TGTGCCAGCAGCTTAGCGCTGACCTACAATGAGCAGTTCTTC
>TRBV27|TRBD2|TRBJ2-1|NA
CASSSSPLAGEDSEQFF
TGTGCCAGCAGTTCCTCTCCCCTAGCGGGAGAAGATAGTGAGCAGTTCTTC
>TRBV5-1|TRBD2|TRBJ2-1|NA
CASSLVASGRSNEQFF
TGCGCCAGCAGCTTGGTGGCTAGCGGGAGGTCCAATGAGCAGTTCTTC
>TRBV24-1|NA|TRBJ2-5|NA
CATSVRGIEETQYF
TGTGCCACCAGTGTCCGGGGGATTGAGGAGACCCAGTACTTC
>TRBV7-6|TRBD2|TRBJ2-5|NA
CASSSTSGRAGETQYF
TGTGCCAGCAGCTCGACTAGCGGGAGGGCCGGGGAGACCCAGTACTTC
>TRBV2|NA|TRBJ2-5|NA
CASSVRPSGETQYF
TGTGCCAGCAGTGTTCGACCCTCCGGGGAGACCCAGTACTTC
>TRBV21-1|NA|TRBJ2-7|NA
CASSKERNEQYF
TGTGCCAGCAGCAAAGAAAGGAACGAGCAGTACTTC
>TRBV9|NA|TRBJ1-5|NA
CASSREGGANQPQHF
TGTGCCAGCAGCCGGGAGGGGGGAGCAAATCAGCCCCAGCATTTT
>TRBV5-1|NA|TRBJ1-1|NA
CASRLGYTEAFF
TGCGCCAGCAGGTTGGGGTACACTGAAGCTTTCTTT
>TRBV18|NA|TRBJ2-1|NA
CASSPRLNQETQFF
TGTGCCAGCTCACCACGACTCAACCAAGAGACCCAGTTCTTC
>TRBV15|NA|TRBJ2-7|once
CATSRDPEQAYEQYF
TGTGCCACCAGCAGAGATCCGGAGCAGGCCTACGAGCAGTACTTC
>TRBV20-1|TRBD2|TRBJ2-3|once
CSARGRTSGPTDTQYF
TGCAGTGCTAGAGGTCGGACTAGCGGGCCCACAGATACGCAGTATTTT
>TRBV10-1|NA|TRBJ2-2|NA
CASSEPPGELFF
TGCGCCAGCAGTGAGCCCCCTGGGGAGCTGTTTTTT
>TRBV7-3|NA|TRBJ2-7|few
CASSPPGEYEQYF
TGTGCCAGCAGCCCTCCCGGAGAATACGAGCAGTACTTC
>TRBV29-1|TRBD2|TRBJ2-2|few
CSVEWTRGTGELFF
TGCAGCGTTGAATGGACTAGAGGCACCGGGGAGCTGTTTTTT
>TRBV6-1|TRBD1|TRBJ2-3|few
CASSEALLRGQTTDTQYF
TGTGCCAGCAGTGAAGCGCTGCTCAGGGGACAGACCACAGATACGCAGTATTTT
>TRBV20-1|TRBD1|TRBJ1-5|NA
CSARHQGQGPRQPQHF
TGCAGTGCTAGGCACCAAGGACAGGGCCCCCGACAGCCCCAGCATTTT
>TRBV15|TRBD2|TRBJ2-3|few
CATSRWTSGVLDTQYF
TGTGCCACCAGCCGATGGACTAGCGGGGTTTTGGATACGCAGTATTTT
>TRBV9|NA|TRBJ2-7|NA
CASSGALDYEQYF
TGTGCCAGCAGCGGGGCATTGGACTACGAGCAGTACTTC
>TRBV5-1|TRBD1|TRBJ2-1|NA
CASRQQGAVEQFF
TGCGCCAGCAGGCAACAGGGGGCCGTTGAGCAGTTCTTC